This TCR beta chain derives from a study of tumor-infiltrating lymphocytes in primary liver carcinoma. Study at large: Maximum tumor diameters ranged from roughly 4 to 11 cm, stage T1-T3 N0M0. Per sample, productive TCRbeta reads numbered roughly 3.5 to 7.13 million, similar across tissue types.

Production of TCR beta cDNA used around 0.45 ug total RNA together with a constant-region primer. Three-round nested multiplex PCR performed with slightly modified ARM-PCR produced the TCR beta libraries. It was with TRBV1-TRBV30 forward primers and a C-beta reverse primer that the first two PCR rounds were run, at roughly 10 cycles each. MiXCR, applied by TCRdb to the multiplex PCR reads, yields one record per CDR3 protein. This repertoire shows roughly 80,000 distinct CDR3 sequences, under 75% found once; its top ten account for more than 25%. Without any cell sorting, about 20-31 mg of bulk tissue yielded co-extracted RNA and DNA. This CDR3 has 16 amino acids. Germline assignment: CDR1 SGHAT and CDR2 FQDESV (reference sequence). Notes on this clonotype: One end of the junction does not line up with germline, which may come from a read error.

Sequencing was carried out using tumor-adjacent normal liver tissue. V is TRBV11-1 and J is TRBJ2-7, with D perhaps matching TRBD2 (6 bases). The receptor's source is a man aged 35 to 55 with primary liver carcinoma and hepatitis B virus infection. In DNA form, the CDR3 reads TGTGCCAGCAGCTTAACAGCCGGGAGATCAACGGGCGGGCATTATTTC. Translating gives CASSLTAGRSTGGHYF.